This T cell receptor beta chain was recovered during a study of blood T cells in healthy people across ages. Findings and limits, study-wide: Roughly linear declines in TCR beta diversity per million T cells occurred with age.

With a J-beta primer mix and a sample-barcoded 5' primer, a second PCR ran roughly 6 to 12 cycles. TCRdb fed the 5' RACE reads into MiXCR, producing one record per CDR3 protein. The sample includes about 730,000 distinct CDR3 sequences, 43% seen only once; the top ten take 20% to 25%. Germline values: CDR1 SGHAT, CDR2 FQNNGV. After removal of 5 bases from V and 10 bases from J, the junction contained 11 bases not matched to a gene. The CDR3 contains 14 residues. As regards this clonotype: The antigen is undetermined.

Specimen: blood. This sequence was found in a woman aged 55-70 years in good health. The chain carries TRBV11-2 and TRBJ2-1; 7 nucleotides align to TRBD1. The CDR3 protein is CASSVGSTGQEQFF. For the CDR3, the DNA is TGTGCCAGCAGCGTAGGTTCGACGGGACAGGAGCAGTTCTTC.